This T cell receptor beta chain was obtained from a study of spatial heterogeneity in lung cancer. Study-wide results and caveats: Mutation counts in tumors were tracked by counts of expanded intratumoral alpha and beta TCRs.

Germline CDR1 SQVTM, CDR2 ANQGSEA. The ends were cut back, 5 bases at V and 2 bases at J, with 10 bases in the middle. The length of the CDR3 is 13 residues. Time point described: sample taken at primary tumor resection. This clonotype occurred many times. Its antigen is not identified. TCRdb analysed the 5' RACE reads with MiXCR anew, one entry per CDR3 protein. The repertoire has around 26,000 distinct CDR3 sequences, approximately 8.8% of them found once; the top ten carry roughly 7.4%. Here the sequenced sample was lung tumor tissue, taken at surgery. J is TRBJ1-5 and V is TRBV29-1, with a weak D call TRBD1 (6 bases). This receptor was obtained from a male donor with early-stage non-small cell lung cancer. The DNA of the CDR3 is TGCAGCGTTCTACAGGGTGGCAATCAGCCCCAGCATTTT. Translation: CSVLQGGNQPQHF.